A selection of T cell receptor beta chains follows, all from one sample in a study of STAT5B mutations in CD4+ large granular lymphocyte leukemia. Here immunoSEQ multiplex PCR was the method, and the copy in TCRdb shows in-frame clones only, minus some. The table includes 30,000 to 40,000 clones, more than 55% detected once. Material for sequencing was CD4+ T cells from blood buffy coats. The receptors shown here come from a human donor in good health. The CDR3 runs from the conserved cysteine through the conserved F or W. Each record gives: J gene, D gene, CDR3 length, V gene, clone size, CDR3 protein, CDR3 DNA. A D gene is named only where the DNA matches it firmly. Size values are once, few and many counts, or a class for expanded clones, and some rows have none.

J gene: TRBJ2-5; D gene: NA; CDR3 length: 14; V gene: TRBV6-6; clone size: once; CDR3 protein: CASSYSDIQETQYF; CDR3 DNA: TGTGCCAGCAGTTACTCTGACATCCAAGAGACCCAGTACTTC
J gene: TRBJ2-1; D gene: NA; CDR3 length: 16; V gene: TRBV5-1; clone size: once; CDR3 protein: CASSFLAGPSYNEQFF; CDR3 DNA: TGCGCCAGCAGCTTTCTTGCGGGTCCTTCCTACAATGAGCAGTTCTTC
J gene: TRBJ2-5; D gene: NA; CDR3 length: 14; V gene: TRBV6-6; clone size: NA; CDR3 protein: CASGRGHGQETQYF; CDR3 DNA: TGTGCCAGCGGGAGAGGGCATGGACAAGAGACCCAGTACTTC
J gene: TRBJ2-7; D gene: TRBD1; CDR3 length: 15; V gene: TRBV30; clone size: NA; CDR3 protein: CAWSWGQGPSYEQYF; CDR3 DNA: TGTGCCTGGAGTTGGGGACAGGGTCCCTCCTACGAGCAGTACTTC
J gene: TRBJ1-6; D gene: NA; CDR3 length: 14; V gene: TRBV12-5; clone size: once; CDR3 protein: CASGSGLYNSPLHF; CDR3 DNA: TGTGCTAGTGGTTCGGGACTCTATAATTCACCCCTCCACTTT
J gene: TRBJ2-3; D gene: NA; CDR3 length: 15; V gene: TRBV7-9; clone size: NA; CDR3 protein: CASSPGGGNTDTQYF; CDR3 DNA: TGTGCCAGCAGCCCTGGAGGGGGAAACACAGATACGCAGTATTTT
J gene: TRBJ2-7; D gene: NA; CDR3 length: 13; V gene: TRBV27; clone size: NA; CDR3 protein: CASSLTGRYEQYF; CDR3 DNA: TGTGCCAGCAGTTTGACAGGACGATACGAGCAGTACTTC
J gene: TRBJ2-7; D gene: NA; CDR3 length: 14; V gene: TRBV5-5; clone size: NA; CDR3 protein: CASSLAVGSYEQYF; CDR3 DNA: TGTGCCAGCAGCTTGGCCGTCGGATCCTACGAGCAGTACTTC
J gene: TRBJ2-5; D gene: NA; CDR3 length: 14; V gene: TRBV9; clone size: NA; CDR3 protein: CASSGAGAAETQYF; CDR3 DNA: TGTGCCAGCAGCGGGGCGGGGGCTGCAGAGACCCAGTACTTC
J gene: TRBJ2-5; D gene: NA; CDR3 length: 15; V gene: TRBV15; clone size: NA; CDR3 protein: CATSRDGVPQETQYF; CDR3 DNA: TGTGCCACCAGCAGAGATGGGGTACCACAAGAGACCCAGTACTTC
J gene: TRBJ2-1; D gene: NA; CDR3 length: 14; V gene: TRBV2; clone size: NA; CDR3 protein: CASNRLSSYNEQFF; CDR3 DNA: TGTGCCAGCAACAGACTTAGCTCCTACAATGAGCAGTTCTTC
J gene: TRBJ2-5; D gene: TRBD1; CDR3 length: 16; V gene: TRBV7-6; clone size: few; CDR3 protein: CASSLAGTGFPETQYF; CDR3 DNA: TGTGCCAGCAGCTTAGCGGGGACAGGGTTCCCAGAGACCCAGTACTTC
J gene: TRBJ2-3; D gene: NA; CDR3 length: 13; V gene: TRBV6-6; clone size: NA; CDR3 protein: CASWWGSTDTQYF; CDR3 DNA: TGTGCCAGCTGGTGGGGGAGCACAGATACGCAGTATTTT
J gene: TRBJ1-5; D gene: TRBD1; CDR3 length: 17; V gene: TRBV7-2; clone size: NA; CDR3 protein: CASSLAGTVFGNQPQHF; CDR3 DNA: TGTGCCAGCAGCTTAGCCGGGACAGTTTTTGGCAATCAGCCCCAGCATTTT
J gene: TRBJ2-7; D gene: NA; CDR3 length: 13; V gene: TRBV29-1; clone size: NA; CDR3 protein: CSVEGQTPYEQYF; CDR3 DNA: TGCAGCGTTGAAGGACAAACCCCCTACGAGCAGTACTTC
J gene: TRBJ2-7; D gene: TRBD2; CDR3 length: 13; V gene: TRBV7-2; clone size: NA; CDR3 protein: CASSPPGGREQYF; CDR3 DNA: TGTGCCAGCAGCCCTCCGGGGGGGCGTGAGCAGTACTTC
J gene: TRBJ2-7; D gene: NA; CDR3 length: 14; V gene: TRBV6-1; clone size: once; CDR3 protein: CASTRTRDDREQYF; CDR3 DNA: TGTGCCAGCACCCGAACGAGGGACGACCGGGAGCAGTACTTC
J gene: TRBJ1-2; D gene: NA; CDR3 length: 14; V gene: TRBV6-5; clone size: once; CDR3 protein: CASSYSEVSDGYTF; CDR3 DNA: TGTGCCAGCAGTTACTCAGAGGTTTCGGATGGCTACACCTTC
J gene: TRBJ1-6; D gene: TRBD1; CDR3 length: 15; V gene: TRBV19; clone size: few; CDR3 protein: CASSTPGTGNSPLHF; CDR3 DNA: TGTGCCAGTAGTACCCCCGGGACAGGGAATTCACCCCTCCACTTT
J gene: TRBJ1-6; D gene: TRBD1; CDR3 length: 13; V gene: TRBV9; clone size: NA; CDR3 protein: CASSQGGPSPLHF; CDR3 DNA: TGTGCCAGCAGCCAGGGGGGGCCATCACCCCTCCACTTT
J gene: TRBJ1-2; D gene: TRBD1; CDR3 length: 14; V gene: TRBV7-9; clone size: NA; CDR3 protein: CASSIGTGVYGYTF; CDR3 DNA: TGTGCCAGCAGCATCGGGACAGGGGTGTATGGCTACACCTTC
J gene: TRBJ1-1; D gene: NA; CDR3 length: 12; V gene: TRBV5-4; clone size: NA; CDR3 protein: CASSLVDTEAFF; CDR3 DNA: TGTGCCAGCAGCTTGGTTGACACTGAAGCTTTCTTT
J gene: TRBJ1-4; D gene: NA; CDR3 length: 12; V gene: TRBV30; clone size: NA; CDR3 protein: CAWTRIGEKLFF; CDR3 DNA: TGTGCCTGGACAAGGATAGGTGAAAAACTGTTTTTT
J gene: TRBJ2-3; D gene: TRBD1; CDR3 length: 13; V gene: TRBV19; clone size: NA; CDR3 protein: CASGTGGPDTQYF; CDR3 DNA: TGTGCCAGCGGGACAGGGGGCCCAGATACGCAGTATTTT
J gene: TRBJ1-2; D gene: NA; CDR3 length: 13; V gene: TRBV5-4; clone size: NA; CDR3 protein: CASSQTELYGYTF; CDR3 DNA: TGTGCCAGCAGCCAAACAGAACTCTATGGCTACACCTTC
J gene: TRBJ1-1; D gene: NA; CDR3 length: 14; V gene: TRBV7-2; clone size: NA; CDR3 protein: CASSLDGGRAEAFF; CDR3 DNA: TGTGCCAGCAGCTTAGATGGGGGGAGGGCTGAAGCTTTCTTT
J gene: TRBJ1-1; D gene: NA; CDR3 length: 15; V gene: TRBV6-5; clone size: NA; CDR3 protein: CASSYYWGGGFEAFF; CDR3 DNA: TGTGCCAGCAGTTACTATTGGGGAGGGGGTTTTGAAGCTTTCTTT
J gene: TRBJ1-1; D gene: NA; CDR3 length: 17; V gene: TRBV7-6; clone size: NA; CDR3 protein: CASSLRWRGRTNTEAFF; CDR3 DNA: TGTGCCAGCAGCTTAAGGTGGAGGGGGAGGACGAACACTGAAGCTTTCTTT
J gene: TRBJ1-1; D gene: NA; CDR3 length: 13; V gene: TRBV7-2; clone size: NA; CDR3 protein: CASSPRLNTEAFF; CDR3 DNA: TGTGCCAGCAGCCCCAGGTTGAACACTGAAGCTTTCTTT
J gene: TRBJ1-6; D gene: NA; CDR3 length: 13; V gene: TRBV18; clone size: NA; CDR3 protein: CASLQQRNSPLHF; CDR3 DNA: TGTGCCAGCTTACAGCAGCGGAATTCACCCCTCCACTTT
J gene: TRBJ1-3; D gene: NA; CDR3 length: 13; V gene: TRBV11-2; clone size: once; CDR3 protein: CASRRSGGNTIYF; CDR3 DNA: TGTGCCAGCAGGCGAAGCGGAGGAAACACCATATATTTT
J gene: TRBJ2-1; D gene: NA; CDR3 length: 12; V gene: TRBV2; clone size: few; CDR3 protein: CASSLPYSKQFF; CDR3 DNA: TGTGCCAGCAGCCTCCCTTACTCAAAGCAGTTCTTC
J gene: TRBJ2-7; D gene: TRBD1; CDR3 length: 16; V gene: TRBV4-3; clone size: NA; CDR3 protein: CASSQTPGTGLYEQYF; CDR3 DNA: TGCGCCAGCAGCCAAACACCAGGGACAGGGTTATACGAGCAGTACTTC
J gene: TRBJ1-3; D gene: NA; CDR3 length: 14; V gene: TRBV5-1; clone size: NA; CDR3 protein: CASSLGGTGNTIYF; CDR3 DNA: TGCGCCAGCAGCTTGGGGGGGACTGGAAACACCATATATTTT
J gene: TRBJ1-2; D gene: NA; CDR3 length: 13; V gene: TRBV4-1; clone size: NA; CDR3 protein: CASSQPLDYGYTF; CDR3 DNA: TGCGCCAGCAGCCAACCGCTCGATTATGGCTACACCTTC
J gene: TRBJ1-3; D gene: NA; CDR3 length: 15; V gene: TRBV4-1; clone size: NA; CDR3 protein: CASSRDGDTGNTIYF; CDR3 DNA: TGCGCCAGCAGCCGAGATGGGGACACTGGAAACACCATATATTTT
J gene: TRBJ2-7; D gene: TRBD1; CDR3 length: 16; V gene: TRBV6-5; clone size: few; CDR3 protein: CASSYSSGTGWYEQYF; CDR3 DNA: TGTGCCAGCAGTTACTCGAGCGGGACAGGGTGGTACGAGCAGTACTTC
J gene: TRBJ2-7; D gene: TRBD2; CDR3 length: 15; V gene: TRBV7-2; clone size: NA; CDR3 protein: CASSLTSGGPYEQYF; CDR3 DNA: TGTGCCAGCAGCCTAACTAGCGGGGGGCCTTACGAGCAGTACTTC
J gene: TRBJ1-3; D gene: NA; CDR3 length: 14; V gene: TRBV27; clone size: NA; CDR3 protein: CASSPSTAGNTIYF; CDR3 DNA: TGTGCCAGCAGTCCGTCGACTGCAGGAAACACCATATATTTT
J gene: TRBJ1-1; D gene: NA; CDR3 length: 15; V gene: TRBV5-4; clone size: NA; CDR3 protein: CASSFGGGRRTEAFF; CDR3 DNA: TGTGCCAGCAGCTTTGGGGGGGGGAGGAGGACTGAAGCTTTCTTT
J gene: TRBJ1-3; D gene: NA; CDR3 length: 13; V gene: TRBV19; clone size: NA; CDR3 protein: CASFRDPGNTIYF; CDR3 DNA: TGTGCCAGTTTTCGGGACCCAGGAAACACCATATATTTT